The T cell receptor (beta chain) described here comes from a study of blood T cells in healthy people across ages. Comments on this clonotype: Its antigen is unidentified.

A J-beta primer mix and a sample-barcoded 5' primer were used in a second PCR of roughly 6 to 11 cycles. TCRdb re-called the 5' RACE reads through MiXCR, storing one row per CDR3 protein. The profile shows over 1,300,000 distinct CDR3 sequences, 59% of them singletons. The CDR3 spans 15 residues. CDR1 KGHSH and CDR2 LQKENI come from the germline V gene. V was clipped by 3 bases and J by 0 bases, with 9 bases between them. General study results and limits: The unknown donor CMV status may have confounded expanded clonotype changes.

This sequence was found in a young man in good health. Sequenced sample: blood. This chain connects TRBV18 to TRBJ2-1; D gene ambiguous. The CDR3 DNA reads TGTGCCAGCTCACCTTCCTCGAGCTCCTACAATGAGCAGTTCTTC. Amino acid sequence: CASSPSSSSYNEQFF.